This T cell receptor beta chain was identified in a study of monozygotic twins with cystic fibrosis. Study-level results: Monozygotic CF twins shared more identical nucleotide clonotypes than unrelated patients. No link emerged between shared CDR3 counts and age, concordance or severity. The repertoire was suggested to be naive-dominated, clonality median roughly 0.0093. V usage most resembled the co-twin in 13 of 16 pairs.

Remarks on this clone: The antigen is not known.

Germline trimming cut 6 bases from V and 2 bases from J; bases unmatched to any gene: 4. The CDR3 has 13 residues. Germline V gives CDR1 MNHEY, CDR2 SVGAGI. Sequencing used immunoSEQ multiplex PCR; TCRdb keeps in-frame clones, though not all of them. The sample has 25,000 to 40,000 clones, approximately 96% seen once. The sequenced material came from blood. This TCR was recovered from a girl between 2 and 10 years old with cystic fibrosis. J is TRBJ2-7 and V is TRBV6-5, with 7 bases identical to TRBD1. The CDR3 sequence is CASRRTGAYEQYF. CDR3 nucleotides: TGTGCCAGCAGACGGACAGGCGCCTACGAGCAGTACTTC.